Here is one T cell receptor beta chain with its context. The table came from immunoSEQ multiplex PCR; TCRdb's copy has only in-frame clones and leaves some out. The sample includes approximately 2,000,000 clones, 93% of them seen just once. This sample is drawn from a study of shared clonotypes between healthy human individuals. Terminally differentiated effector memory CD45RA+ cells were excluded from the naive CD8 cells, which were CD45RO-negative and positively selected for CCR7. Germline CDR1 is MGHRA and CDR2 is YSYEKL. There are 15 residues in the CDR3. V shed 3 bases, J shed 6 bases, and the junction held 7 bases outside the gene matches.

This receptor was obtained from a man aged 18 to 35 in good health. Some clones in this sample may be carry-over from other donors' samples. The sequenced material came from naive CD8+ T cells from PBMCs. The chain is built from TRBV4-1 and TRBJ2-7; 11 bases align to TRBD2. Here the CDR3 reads CASSQPGGTSGEQYF. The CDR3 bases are TGCGCCAGCAGCCAGCCAGGTGGGACTAGCGGCGAGCAGTACTTC.